The 10 T cell receptor beta chains in this list originate from one sample, sequenced in a study of response to subunit inactivated influenza vaccine. TCRdb reanalysed the RT-PCR reads using MiXCR and keeps one entry per CDR3 protein. Altogether hundreds of thousands of distinct CDR3 sequences are present, 16% being singletons, with the ten largest covering approximately 3%. The source was CD4+ T cells sorted from PBMCs, collected roughly 24 months after vaccination. Receptors were obtained from a man in his fifties or sixties who received an inactivated influenza vaccine.

At least ten counts were recorded for this clonotype. The CDR3 nucleotides are TGCGCCAGCAGCCTTAGCGGGAGGGCCAACGAGCAGTTCTTC. This codes for CASSLSGRANEQFF. This chain uses TRBV5-1 with TRBJ2-1, with TRBD2 matching over 11 bases. Germline V lookup: CDR1 SGHRS, CDR2 YFSETQ. Trimming cost V 4 bases and J 10 bases; bases outside gene matches: 7. This CDR3 contains 14 residues.

The chain has TRBV3-1 and TRBJ1-6, with D possibly TRBD1 on 6 matching bases. Trimming took off 1 base at V and 6 bases at J, with 7 bases between the two ends. The germline CDR1 and CDR2 sequences are LGHDT and YNNKEL (reference sequence). The CDR3 is 14 amino acids. The CDR3 region has the DNA TGTGCCAGCAGCCAAGGACAGGTTAATTCACCCCTCCACTTT. It codes for CASSQGQVNSPLHF. The full variable domain, its missing parts supplied by reference TRBV3-1 and TRBJ1-6, is DTAVSQTPKYLVTQMGNDKSIKCEQNLGHDTMYWYKQDSKKFLKIMFSYNNKELIINETVPNRFSPKSPDKAHLNLHINSLELGDSAVYFCASSQGQVNSPLHFGNGTRLTVT.

The sample holds a few counts of this clonotype. This chain joins TRBV10-3 and TRBJ1-5, with no clear D. The germline gives CDR1 ENHRY, CDR2 SYGVKD. CDR3 length equals 16 residues. The V end lost 4 bases, the J end lost 5 bases, and 18 bases lay between the germline ends. The CDR3 sequence is CAISVEKIGRDQPQHF. The CDR3 DNA reads TGTGCCATCAGTGTGGAAAAGATCGGTCGAGATCAGCCCCAGCATTTT.

The chain employs TRBV25-1 and TRBJ1-1; weak D call: TRBD1 (5 bases). The CDR3 runs to 14 residues. The V gene lost 6 bases and the J gene lost 6 bases, with 17 bases spanning the gap. In germline, CDR1 is MGHDK, CDR2 SYGVNS. The CDR3 DNA reads TGTGCCAGCAGACGTCAAGGGATGGGGGCTGAAGCTTTCTTT. It encodes CASRRQGMGAEAFF.

This clonotype has a handful of counts. The J gene is TRBJ1-5, the V gene TRBV20-1, with D possibly being TRBD1 (5 bases). Trimming removed 1 base at V and 0 bases at J, with 13 bases between. The CDR3 is 16 amino acids. Germline V gene sequence: CDR1 DFQATT, CDR2 SNEGSKA (reference sequence). Here the CDR3 DNA reads TGCAGTGCTAGAGGAACTCAGGGTTATAGCAATCAGCCCCAGCATTTT. This sequence encodes CSARGTQGYSNQPQHF.

V gene TRBV24-1 combines with J gene TRBJ2-3, with D tentatively TRBD1 (6 bases). The CDR3 length is 15 residues. Trimming removed 3 bases at V and 8 bases at J, with 17 bases between. The germline V gene has CDR1 KGHDR and CDR2 SFDVKD. CDR3 sequence (DNA): TGTGCCACCAGTGATACACGGGACATATGGGGTACGCAGTATTTT. It encodes CATSDTRDIWGTQYF.

Only a few counts were recorded for this clonotype. The chain has TRBV12-3 or TRBV12-4 and TRBJ2-7; unclear D gene. The V gene lost 6 bases and the J gene lost 6 bases, with 18 bases spanning the gap. CDR3 size: 14 residues. The CDR3 here is CASSIEYRVTEQYF. In DNA, the CDR3 is TGTGCCAGCAGCATCGAGTATAGGGTAACCGAGCAGTACTTC.

This clonotype was counted at least ten times. V usage is TRBV28 and J usage is TRBJ1-2; 11 nucleotides line up with TRBD1. CDR1 is MDHEN and CDR2 is SYDVKM in the germline V gene. CDR3 length: 15 residues. After removal of 6 bases from V and 8 bases from J, the junction contained 11 bases not matched to a gene. CDR3 DNA: TGTGCCAGCAGAATAAGGACAGGGGGCGGGGGAGGCTACACCTTC. The encoded protein is CASRIRTGGGGGYTF.

This clonotype was detected a few times. The chain joins TRBV20-1 to TRBJ2-7, with no clear D. CDR1 is DFQATT, CDR2 SNEGSKA, per germline (reference sequence). V was cut by 4 bases and J by 5 bases, with 12 bases left in between. This CDR3 is built from 12 residues. The CDR3 loop reads CSATGPYHEQYF. CDR3 bases: TGCAGTGCTACCGGGCCCTACCACGAGCAGTACTTC.

This clonotype has ten or more counts. V usage is TRBV6-2 or TRBV6-3 and J usage is TRBJ2-1; a possible D gene is TRBD1 (5 bases). V lost 4 bases to trimming and J lost 7 bases, with 17 bases between them. Germline values: CDR1 MNHEY, CDR2 SVGEGT. The CDR3 is 15 residues long. The CDR3, as DNA: TGTGCCAGCAGTTTCCCGCGAAGTAGGGGAAATGAGCAGTTCTTC. Its protein is CASSFPRSRGNEQFF.